The entry below gives a single T cell receptor beta chain sequence along with its context. The antigen is not known. These data belong to a study of cytomegalovirus exposure and HLA in healthy donors. In the study overall: In a previous analysis, nearly 120 million unique TCR beta sequences were found from some 180 million T cells.

CDR1 LGHNA and CDR2 YSLEER come from the germline V gene. CDR3 size: 18 residues. V trimming: 0 bases; J trimming: 0 bases; junction bases outside the gene matches: 10. Study-wide findings and caveats: The productive fraction for most TCR beta V segments was about 90% or about 30% in an earlier analysis. Reports described diagnosis of cytomegalovirus status by the classifier as highly specific and sensitive. It was reported that TCR beta sequences correctly inferred the HLA-A and HLA-B alleles for most subjects.

Primers included in the PCR were 60 Vbeta and 13 Jbeta primers. Method: immunoSEQ multiplex PCR; TCRdb's copy keeps in-frame clones and lacks some. The data hold 150,000 to 200,000 clones, with 70% to 85% observed a single time. The chain joins TRBV4-3 to TRBJ2-7; the match to TRBD2 covers 8 bases. The sequence was collected from a woman aged 25-40 years in good health and CMV-seropositive. Source material: PBMCs. The CDR3: CASSQDVSGAVSSYEQYF. The CDR3 coding sequence is TGCGCCAGCAGCCAAGATGTTAGCGGGGCGGTTAGCTCCTACGAGCAGTACTTC.